This T cell receptor beta chain was documented in a study of T cells after yellow fever vaccination. There are many counts of this clonotype. The CDR3 spans 14 residues. Germline V CDR1 and CDR2: SQVTM, ANQGSEA. The V and J ends lost 5 bases and 2 bases, in that order; junction bases with no gene match: 8. TCRdb reanalysed the 5' RACE reads using MiXCR and keeps one entry per CDR3 protein. The sample has about 400,000 distinct CDR3 sequences, 6.2% seen once. The clonotype comes from a man aged 30 to 45 who received the YFV17D yellow fever vaccine. Here the sequenced sample was PBMCs, taken 5 days after the yellow fever booster vaccination. The J gene is TRBJ2-7, the V gene TRBV29-1; TRBD1 matches at 8 bases. This chain's CDR3 is CSVQPGQAPYEQYF. The CDR3 DNA follows: TGCAGCGTTCAACCGGGACAGGCCCCCTACGAGCAGTACTTC.